This entry features one TCR beta chain sequence. This clonotype registers as medium-sized (0.01 to 0.1%) within its sample. The specificity of this receptor is unknown. No base quality information exists; no much larger clone differs at one position. This sample was included in a study of molecular identifiers for immune sequencing clone quantification (dated by TCRdb to between 2017 and 2018). Notes on the research overall: In a replicate experiment, RNA from about 19,000 or 110,000 naive CD8 T cells was split into five aliquots, four of which were sequenced. This methods study benchmarked molecular-identifier clustering-based TCR repertoire sequencing (MIDCIRS) and TCR RNA copy counting, using CD8 T cells to do so.

The library came from PCR. Sequencing was performed on an Illumina HiSeq 4000. Bulk TCR libraries were made following a previously described method, with the TCR primers given in Table S5. The Qiagen AllPrep DNA/RNA kit was used to purify total RNA. Before any analysis, reads coming from multiple sequencing runs of the same library were combined into one pool. Under the source paper's analysis protocol: Reads were retained only if their TCR constant sequence matched exactly, and those retained reads were trimmed to 150 nt and grouped according to their 12-nt molecular barcodes. Reads within each barcode group were sub-clustered using a 15% Levenshtein threshold, and quality-weighted consensus sequences were constructed for each RNA molecule. Non-functional sequences were removed, as were lower-count sequences one edit away from another. Based on fitting two negative binomial distributions, any barcode sub-cluster with under 20% of the maximum read count was discarded. TCRdb reprocessing: public reads trimmed at Q25 with fastp, clones called with MiXCR, in-frame beta chains kept. Every entry covers one CDR3 protein and lists the most common genes and DNA from its rows. The V and J calls shown here were made by TCRdb, not taken from the authors' results. This sample lists roughly 10,000 distinct CDR3 sequences; roughly 19% were detected once. Of the sample, over 1.5% is held by the ten largest clones.

From the germline V gene, CDR1 is SGHTA and CDR2 is FQGTGA. CDR3 length: 15 amino acids, cysteine to phenylalanine. Of all the DNA, just the CDR3 is kept, 45 bases in frame from base 1. V is reduced by 4 bases and J by 8 bases, leaving a spacing of 18 bases between them. Study-level results and caveats: When barcode sub-clustering was omitted, TCR diversity was inflated by chimeric consensus sequences, with chimeras reaching as high as 47%. Modeling estimated 2.5 to 3.5 recovered TCR RNA copies per cell, compared with about 10 by digital PCR, which implies roughly 30% capture efficiency. Identical TCR molecules sharing a barcode could cause highly expanded clone sizes to be underestimated. In CMV-specific effector cells, clones with more than 20 RNA copies accounted for over 97% of molecules, whereas in naive cells such clones accounted for under 1%. The naive libraries included spiked-in Jurkat TCR RNA (around 10 copies' worth), and this RNA is not part of the donor repertoire. A single cell's worth of spiked-in Jurkat TCR RNA was reported detectable even among 900,000 to 1,000,000 naive CD8 T cells.

Libraries of naive CD8 T cells were generated from roughly 21,000 to 960,000 sorted cells, with 10%, 30% or 50% of the purified RNA used. Naive CD8 T cells were FACS-sorted as CD8+CD4-CCR7+CD45RA+ on a BD FACSAria II into RLT Plus buffer. Around 11 TCR copies' worth of Jurkat RNA were spiked into about 20,000-1,100,000 naive CD8 T cell samples to test detection sensitivity. Enrichment of CD8 T cells was performed with RosetteSep CD8+ T Cell Enrichment Cocktail and Ficoll-Paque, after which ACK red cell lysis was carried out. The sequenced material came from naive CD8+ T cells from blood, with Jurkat cell RNA spiked in. This specimen's cell subset or site label, per the study, means: FACS-sorted CD8+CD4-CCR7+CD45RA+ naive T cells. The chain uses TRBV7-3 and TRBJ2-1, with the D gene not clear enough to name. This sequence originates from a human donor in good health. Some libraries in this study had Jurkat cell RNA spiked in. The DNA sequence is as follows: TGTGCCAGCAGCTCCCCAGCGTCCCGGTTTCATGAGCAGTTCTTC. It encodes CASSSPASRFHEQFF.